This is a list of T cell receptor beta chains from one sample in a study of blood T cell repertoires in COVID-19. Clones were sequenced by immunoSEQ multiplex PCR, and TCRdb holds only the in-frame ones, with some missing. The sample carries around 190,000 clones, roughly 84% recorded once. The sample taken for sequencing was PBMCs or T cells enriched from blood (not recorded which). These receptors were collected from a woman in her 30s who had been exposed to COVID-19. Both conserved end residues are part of each CDR3. Each record gives: J gene, D gene, V gene, clone size, CDR3 length, CDR3 protein, CDR3 DNA. The D gene is left open where the match is weak. Size is omitted from some rows. Given values are once, few, many or a class for expanded clones.

TRBJ1-5 . TRBV7-9 . 14 CASSSDLTGQPQHF TGTGCCAGCAGCTCAGATCTAACGGGACAGCCCCAGCATTTT
TRBJ1-4 TRBD1 TRBV5-1 . 14 CASSVGDSYEKLFF TGCGCCAGCAGCGTTGGGGACAGTTATGAAAAACTGTTTTTT
TRBJ2-5 . TRBV12-5 . 12 CASGLVGKTQYF TGTGCTAGTGGTTTGGTCGGGAAGACCCAGTACTTC
TRBJ2-7 TRBD1 TRBV5-1 . 14 CASSFGQGIPEQYF TGCGCCAGCAGCTTTGGACAGGGAATCCCCGAGCAGTACTTC
TRBJ1-1 . TRBV29-1 . 14 CSVELERGDTEAFF TGCAGCGTTGAGTTGGAAAGGGGTGACACTGAAGCTTTCTTT
TRBJ1-5 . TRBV27 few 14 CASSPTGSNQPQHF TGTGCCAGCAGCCCCACAGGCTCAAATCAGCCCCAGCATTTT
TRBJ2-7 TRBD2 TRBV7-9 . 15 CASSLGSLGGYEQYF TGTGCCAGCAGCTTAGGGTCCCTCGGGGGGTACGAGCAGTACTTC
TRBJ2-5 . TRBV25-1 once 13 CASSEWSEETQYF TGTGCCAGCAGTGAATGGTCCGAGGAGACCCAGTACTTC
TRBJ1-1 TRBD1 TRBV27 . 19 CASSTLLYRDSFMNTEAFF TGTGCCAGCAGTACACTTCTGTACCGGGACAGCTTCATGAACACTGAAGCTTTCTTT
TRBJ1-5 . TRBV2 . 15 CASTQGRDSNQPQHF TGTGCCAGCACCCAAGGACGGGATAGCAATCAGCCCCAGCATTTT
TRBJ2-4 TRBD1 TRBV18 once 17 CASSGLGMGQSLNIQYF TGTGCCAGCTCCGGATTGGGAATGGGACAGTCCTTAAACATTCAGTACTTC
TRBJ1-1 TRBD1 TRBV6-8 . 16 CASSKLQGAADTEAFF TGTGCCAGCAGCAAATTGCAGGGGGCAGCGGATACTGAAGCTTTCTTT
TRBJ2-3 TRBD1 TRBV5-4 few 15 CASSFAGQVTDTQYF TGTGCCAGCAGCTTTGCGGGACAGGTCACAGATACGCAGTATTTT
TRBJ2-2 TRBD2 TRBV7-2 . 18 CASSLPALAGGDTGELFF TGTGCCAGCAGCCTACCCGCCCTAGCGGGGGGGGACACCGGGGAGCTGTTTTTT
TRBJ1-3 . TRBV7-9 . 15 CASSLSRGPGNTIYF TGTGCCAGCAGCTTATCGAGAGGCCCCGGAAACACCATATATTTT
TRBJ2-5 TRBD1 TRBV5-4 . 13 CASSRDSQETQYF TGTGCCAGCAGCCGGGACAGTCAAGAGACCCAGTACTTC
TRBJ2-7 TRBD2 TRBV19 . 14 CASSIAGTSYEQYF TGTGCCAGTAGTATAGCCGGGACTAGCTACGAGCAGTACTTC
TRBJ1-4 . TRBV18 . 15 CASSTNKLSNEKLFF TGTGCCAGCTCAACTAACAAGCTCTCTAATGAAAAACTGTTTTTT
TRBJ2-6 . TRBV7-3 . 15 CASSAGSSGANVLTF TGTGCCAGCAGCGCGGGATCCTCTGGGGCCAACGTCCTGACTTTC
TRBJ1-2 TRBD1 TRBV7-2 few 15 CASSSYLQGMGGYTF TGTGCCAGCAGCTCCTACCTACAGGGGATGGGGGGCTACACCTTC
TRBJ1-1 . TRBV2 . 16 CASSEGGGIRNTEAFF TGTGCCAGCAGTGAAGGGGGGGGGATCAGGAACACTGAAGCTTTCTTT
TRBJ2-1 TRBD2 TRBV9 . 15 CASNNWLAGGIEQFF TGTGCCAGCAACAATTGGCTAGCGGGGGGTATTGAGCAGTTCTTC
TRBJ1-5 TRBD1 TRBV2 . 17 CASSLPLDRGPNQPQHF TGTGCCAGCAGTCTTCCCCTAGACAGGGGCCCCAATCAGCCCCAGCATTTT
TRBJ1-1 . TRBV10-1 . 14 CASSPSGGNTEAFF TGCGCCAGCAGTCCATCGGGGGGGAACACTGAAGCTTTCTTT
TRBJ2-7 . TRBV12-3/TRBV12-4 once 13 CASSFSGSNEQYF TGTGCCAGCAGTTTTTCCGGGAGCAACGAGCAGTACTTC
TRBJ2-7 TRBD1 TRBV10-1 . 15 CASSDDRGAAYEQYF TGCGCCAGCAGTGACGACAGGGGAGCCGCCTACGAGCAGTACTTC
TRBJ2-3 TRBD2 TRBV4-1 . 19 CASSQETQGLAGGTDTQYF TGCGCCAGCAGCCAGGAGACACAGGGACTAGCGGGGGGCACAGATACGCAGTATTTT
TRBJ2-4 TRBD2 TRBV7-2 . 16 CASSLRRGGYENIQYF TGTGCCAGCAGCTTAAGACGGGGGGGCTACGAAAACATTCAGTACTTC
TRBJ2-2 TRBD1 TRBV18 . 14 CASSDRGNTGELFF TGTGCCAGCTCAGACAGGGGAAACACCGGGGAGCTGTTTTTT
TRBJ1-1 . TRBV7-8 . 16 CASSFLWAADIVEAFF .
TRBJ1-1 . TRBV11-3 . 13 CASSLLPVTEAFF TGTGCCAGCAGCTTACTCCCGGTGACTGAAGCTTTCTTT
TRBJ2-5 . TRBV6-5 . 11 CASSPIETQYF TGTGCCAGCAGTCCTATTGAGACCCAGTACTTC
TRBJ2-7 TRBD1 TRBV6-5 . 13 CASTAGTGREQYF TGTGCCAGCACCGCCGGGACAGGGCGCGAGCAGTACTTC
TRBJ1-4 TRBD1 TRBV3-1/TRBV3-2 few 11 CASSRGRGLFF TGTGCCAGCAGCCGGGGCAGGGGGCTGTTTTTT
TRBJ2-2 . TRBV14 . 18 CASSLGQGTRLDTGELFF TGTGCCAGCAGCCTGGGGCAGGGGACCCGATTGGACACCGGGGAGCTGTTTTTT
TRBJ2-1 . TRBV7-6 . 13 CASSQNRVNEQFF TGTGCCAGCAGCCAAAACAGGGTTAATGAGCAGTTCTTC
TRBJ1-3 . TRBV20-1 . 13 CSASDNSGNTIYF TGCAGTGCTAGTGATAACTCTGGAAACACCATATATTTT
TRBJ2-3 TRBD1 TRBV24-1 . 14 CATSNRGKGDTQYF TGTGCCACCAGCAACAGGGGAAAGGGAGATACGCAGTATTTT
TRBJ2-7 TRBD1 TRBV5-1 . 15 CASSLYGTASYEQYF TGCGCCAGCAGCTTGTACGGGACAGCATCCTACGAGCAGTACTTC
TRBJ2-5 TRBD2 TRBV7-2 . 18 CASSPSPHGLAGAETQYF TGTGCCAGCAGCCCCTCTCCCCATGGACTAGCGGGGGCAGAGACCCAGTACTTC
TRBJ1-1 . TRBV6-5 once 11 CATNSLTEAFF TGTGCCACCAACAGTCTCACTGAAGCTTTCTTT
TRBJ2-3 . TRBV19 once 17 CASSSRRGVSTADTQYF TGTGCCAGTAGTTCCCGGAGGGGCGTATCTACCGCAGATACGCAGTATTTT
TRBJ1-2 . TRBV11-2 once 16 CASSLDGGADSYGYTF TGTGCCAGCAGCTTAGATGGAGGGGCTGACAGCTATGGCTACACCTTC
TRBJ2-1 . TRBV27 . 15 CASSSRGVMIDEQFF TGTGCCAGCAGTTCCCGCGGGGTAATGATCGATGAGCAGTTCTTC
TRBJ2-1 TRBD2 TRBV19 . 15 CASTVGGGAGNEQFF TGTGCCAGTACTGTCGGCGGGGGGGCCGGTAATGAGCAGTTCTTC
TRBJ2-2 . TRBV11-2 . 15 CASSLEGLNTGELFF TGTGCCAGCAGCTTAGAAGGACTAAACACCGGGGAGCTGTTTTTT
TRBJ1-2 TRBD1 TRBV9 . 15 CASSFSDRVGYGYTF TGTGCCAGCAGCTTCTCAGACAGGGTGGGTTATGGCTACACCTTC
TRBJ2-1 TRBD1 TRBV6-5 . 15 CASSYSDRGTNEQFF TGTGCCAGCAGTTACTCGGACAGGGGAACGAATGAGCAGTTCTTC
TRBJ2-1 . TRBV10-3 . 16 CAIRGAAGASYNEQFF TGTGCCATCAGAGGTGCGGCGGGGGCCTCCTACAATGAGCAGTTCTTC
TRBJ1-4 TRBD1 TRBV7-8 . 16 CASSLSQQGWEEKLFF TGTGCCAGCAGCTTATCCCAACAGGGGTGGGAGGAAAAACTGTTTTTT
TRBJ1-5 . TRBV6-5 . 11 CASMGGQPQHF TGTGCCAGCATGGGGGGTCAGCCCCAGCATTTT
TRBJ1-2 . TRBV7-9 few 16 CASSLGVGDVYYGYTF TGTGCCAGCAGCTTAGGAGTAGGGGATGTTTACTATGGCTACACCTTC
TRBJ1-1 TRBD1 TRBV5-1 . 13 CASGTEMNTEAFF TGCGCCAGCGGGACAGAGATGAACACTGAAGCTTTCTTT